The table lists the clone carrying this T cell receptor beta chain with many counts. Its antigen is currently unknown. This CDR3 has 14 residues. V lost 7 bases, J lost 4 bases, and 5 bases stayed unmatched. The germline gives CDR1 ENHRY, CDR2 SYGVKD. TCRdb re-analysed the 5' RACE reads in MiXCR, keeping a single row per CDR3 protein. The sample shows about 160,000 distinct CDR3 sequences, 6% to 7.5% of them seen only once. This entry is derived from a study of T cells after yellow fever vaccination. Findings and caveats of the study: A weaker but faster secondary response was observed, peaking on day 5 versus 15. A small share of clonotypes appeared in both CD4 and CD8 compartments.

This chain uses TRBV10-3 with TRBJ2-1, with TRBD2 matching 9 bases. This clonotype originated in a man aged 18 to 30 who received the YFV17D yellow fever vaccine. Sample: CD4+ T cells sorted from PBMCs, taken less than 6 days after the first yellow fever vaccination. CDR3 in DNA: TGTGCCATCACCGCTAGCGGGGCTTACAATGAGCAGTTCTTC. This encodes CAITASGAYNEQFF.